This T cell receptor (beta chain) was captured in a study of blood T cells in healthy people across ages. Study conclusions and caveats: TCR beta diversity, measured per million T cells, fell in a roughly linear way with age. Unsorted PBMCs ruled out conclusive naive versus antigen-experienced comparison. Diversity of TCR beta correlated strongly with naive T cell percentage. Diversity was higher, and naive CD4+ cells more numerous, in long-lived donors than in aged donors.

On this clonotype itself: Its cognate antigen is unknown.

A sample-barcoded 5' primer and a J-beta primer mix were used in a second PCR of roughly 7 to 11 cycles. Each CDR3 protein is one row after TCRdb ran MiXCR on the 5' RACE reads. The sample has roughly 860,000 distinct CDR3 sequences, approximately 65% seen once; the top ten hold 25% to 35%. V was trimmed by 6 bases and J by 6 bases, leaving 12 bases between them. Germline CDR1 reads MGHDK; CDR2 reads SYGVNS. This CDR3 is 12 amino acids long. The sequenced material came from blood. The chain couples TRBV25-1 to TRBJ2-7; D uncertain. This TCR derives from a man aged 30 to 45 in good health. CDR3 region: CASSSREPEQYF. CDR3 in DNA: TGTGCCAGCAGCTCTAGGGAACCCGAGCAGTACTTC.